This TCR beta chain was retrieved from a study of T cell changes during pregnancy in multiple sclerosis. The CDR3 loop spans 17 amino acids. Trimming cost V 3 bases and J 7 bases, with 22 bases left between them. The germline CDR1 and CDR2 sequences are MNHNS and SASEGT. Repertoires were generated with immunoSEQ multiplex PCR, while TCRdb's copy carries only in-frame clones and drops some. The sample holds around 51,000 clones, under 95% seen once. The chain links TRBV6-1 to TRBJ2-1; D ambiguous. The sequence was obtained from a female donor with multiple sclerosis, enrolled in a pregnancy study. Here the sequenced sample was CD4+ T cells from peripheral blood mononuclear cells, taken in the second trimester of pregnancy. As DNA, the CDR3 is TGTGCCAGCAGTGAGCCTTTGTCCGGCAGAGGCTGGAATGAGCAGTTCTTC. Translating gives CASSEPLSGRGWNEQFF.